A single sample is the source of the 11 T cell receptor beta chains below, sequenced in a study of blood T cell repertoires in COVID-19. The repertoire was sequenced with immunoSEQ multiplex PCR; TCRdb's copy has only in-frame clones and lacks some. Of approximately 110,000 clones listed, about 90% were seen once; the top ten hold 0.7% to 0.9%. The sequencing sample was made of peripheral blood. The receptors come from a woman aged 50 to 60 with active or convalescent COVID-19.

V gene TRBV9 combines with J gene TRBJ2-1; 11 bases match TRBD1. The germline V gene has CDR1 SGDLS and CDR2 YYNGEE. This CDR3 is 13 amino acids long. V was pared by 7 bases and J by 8 bases, with 5 bases of the junction left unmatched. Here the CDR3 reads CASSGGQGDEQFF. CDR3 DNA sequence: TGTGCCAGCTCTGGGGGACAGGGGGATGAGCAGTTCTTC.

The V and J genes are TRBV19 and TRBJ2-2, with D unresolved. This CDR3 is built from 13 residues. CDR1 is LNHDA, CDR2 SQIVND, per germline (reference sequence). Trimming cost V 2 bases and J 6 bases, with 7 bases left between them. CDR3 nucleotide sequence: TGTGCCAGTAGTATATCTAGAGCCGGGGAGCTGTTTTTT. Translated, it gives CASSISRAGELFF.

The chain uses TRBV5-6 and TRBJ1-2; no reliable D call. The CDR3 covers 14 residues. V lost 1 base and J 0 bases, leaving 7 bases between the germline ends. Germline CDR1 is SGHDT and CDR2 is YYEEEE. CDR3 sequence (DNA): TGTGCCAGCAGCTTGCGGCAGGCTAACTATGGCTACACCTTC. It yields the protein CASSLRQANYGYTF.

The genes are TRBV25-1 and TRBJ1-4; 9 bases align to TRBD1. Looked up from germline, CDR1 is MGHDK and CDR2 is SYGVNS. Trimming cost V 6 bases and J 4 bases; bases outside gene matches: 12. The CDR3 loop spans 17 amino acids. The CDR3 nucleotides read TGTGCCAGCAGCGGACAGGGGTTAGGGGCCCTTAATGAAAAACTGTTTTTT. Residues: CASSGQGLGALNEKLFF.

This clone has just one count. V is TRBV7-9 and J is TRBJ2-7; unclear D gene. The CDR3 has 12 amino acids. The V gene lost 4 bases and the J gene lost 3 bases, with 7 bases spanning the gap. Germline CDR1 SEHNR, CDR2 FQNEAQ (reference sequence). CDR3 sequence reads: CASSSFSYEQYF. The CDR3 coding sequence is TGTGCCAGCAGCTCATTTAGCTACGAGCAGTACTTC.

V is TRBV29-1 and J is TRBJ2-1, with D perhaps TRBD1 (6 bases). The CDR3 is 14 amino acids. Germline CDR1 SQVTM, CDR2 ANQGSEA. Trimming stripped 1 base from V and 4 bases from J, with 11 bases between. This CDR3 reads CSVEAADRYNEQFF. For the CDR3, the DNA is TGCAGCGTTGAAGCGGCAGACAGGTACAATGAGCAGTTCTTC.

This clone was observed once. The chain has TRBV5-6 and TRBJ2-2, with TRBD1 as a possible D gene (6 bases). CDR3 length: 16 residues. The V end lost 4 bases, the J end lost 5 bases, and 18 bases lay between the germline ends. The germline V gene has CDR1 SGHDT and CDR2 YYEEEE. CDR3 sequence reads: CASSKGWGRSTGELFF. The CDR3 nucleotides read TGTGCCAGCAGCAAAGGATGGGGGCGAAGTACCGGGGAGCTGTTTTTT.

The chain recombines TRBV5-4 with TRBJ2-7; 9 nucleotides line up with TRBD1. With V trimmed by 5 bases and J by 1 base, 7 bases remained unmatched. The CDR3 loop spans 15 amino acids. Germline values: CDR1 SGHNT, CDR2 YYREEE (reference sequence). The CDR3 reads CASSMGGTGSYEQYF. CDR3 DNA sequence: TGTGCCAGCAGTATGGGCGGGACAGGGTCCTACGAGCAGTACTTC.

This clone was observed a handful of times. The chain recombines TRBV19 with TRBJ1-1, with D possibly being TRBD1 (5 bases). The CDR3 is made up of 13 amino acids. The V end was cut by 4 bases, the J end by 4 bases, with 10 bases between. Germline CDR1 is LNHDA and CDR2 is SQIVND (reference sequence). The CDR3 DNA sequence: TGTGCCAGTAGTACCAGGGTTAGCACTGAAGCTTTCTTT. This gives the protein CASSTRVSTEAFF.

The V gene is TRBV18, the J gene TRBJ2-5, with D tentatively TRBD1 (5 bases). CDR1 is KGHSH and CDR2 is LQKENI in the germline V gene. Trimming shortened V by 2 bases and J by 5 bases, and 9 bases separated the two germline ends. The CDR3 runs 13 residues. CDR3 DNA sequence: TGTGCCAGCTCACCAAGGGGCGTGGAGACCCAGTACTTC. Its translation: CASSPRGVETQYF.

This chain uses TRBV28 with TRBJ1-2; the D is unclear. The V gene's germline CDR1 is MDHEN and CDR2 SYDVKM. The V end lost 3 bases, the J end lost 10 bases, and 12 bases lay between the germline ends. The CDR3 is made up of 12 amino acids. CDR3 amino acids: CASSFSWEFYTF. Here the CDR3 DNA reads TGTGCCAGCAGTTTTTCCTGGGAGTTCTACACCTTC.